This T cell receptor (beta chain) was sequenced in a study of shared clonotypes between healthy human individuals. Method: immunoSEQ multiplex PCR; TCRdb's copy keeps in-frame clones and lacks some. Of around 2,100,000 clones in the sample, approximately 94% were seen once. Whole-study findings and limits: Among non-shared clonotypes, generation probabilities were lower than among those shared by all four donors.

As regards this clone: The target antigen is unknown. The missing conserved phenylalanine or tryptophan at the end of this CDR3 makes a read error likely. Because the CDR3's place on the DNA is in doubt, the DNA is left out and the CDR3 is given as listed by TCRdb.

Germline CDR1 SGHDT, CDR2 YYEEEE. The CDR3 extends over 12 residues, inclusive of both ends. Terminally differentiated effector memory CD45RA+ cells were excluded from the naive CD8 cells, which were CD45RO-negative and positively selected for CCR7. The clonotype originates from a man aged 18 to 29 in good health. This rearrangement joins TRBV5-6 to TRBJ1-1; TRBD1, the table's D call, was not compared with the DNA. Sequencing input: naive CD8+ T cells sorted from blood. The CDR3 is CASSLALDRRSV.